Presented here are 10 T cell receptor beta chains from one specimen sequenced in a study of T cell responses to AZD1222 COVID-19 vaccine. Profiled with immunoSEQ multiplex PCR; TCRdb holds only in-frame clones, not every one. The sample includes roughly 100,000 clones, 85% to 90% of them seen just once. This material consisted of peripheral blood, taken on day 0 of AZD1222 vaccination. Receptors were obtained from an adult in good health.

This CDR3 reads CASRYHGTEAFF. The CDR3 DNA is TGTGCCAGCAGGTACCATGGGACTGAAGCTTTCTTT. The gene calls are TRBV12-3 or TRBV12-4 and TRBJ1-1; D gene unclear. V was cut by 6 bases and J by 5 bases, with 10 bases left in between. The CDR3 has 12 amino acids.

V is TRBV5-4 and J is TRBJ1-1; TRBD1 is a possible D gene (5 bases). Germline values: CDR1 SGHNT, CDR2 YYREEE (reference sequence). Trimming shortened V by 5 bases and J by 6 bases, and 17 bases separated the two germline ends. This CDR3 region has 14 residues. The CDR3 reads CASSSGGRSAEAFF. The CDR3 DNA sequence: TGTGCCAGCAGTTCGGGGGGAAGGAGCGCTGAAGCTTTCTTT.

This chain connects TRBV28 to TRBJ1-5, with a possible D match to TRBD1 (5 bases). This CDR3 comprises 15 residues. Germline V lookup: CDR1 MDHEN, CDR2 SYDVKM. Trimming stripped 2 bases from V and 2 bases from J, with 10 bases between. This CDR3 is CASSLVRAGNQPQHF. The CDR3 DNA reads TGTGCCAGCAGTTTAGTCAGGGCGGGCAATCAGCCCCAGCATTTT.

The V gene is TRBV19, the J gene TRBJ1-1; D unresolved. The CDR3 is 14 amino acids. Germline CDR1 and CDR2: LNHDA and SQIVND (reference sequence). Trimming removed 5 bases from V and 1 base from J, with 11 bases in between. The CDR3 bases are TGTGCCAGTAGTTCCGAGGGCAGGAACACTGAAGCTTTCTTT. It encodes CASSSEGRNTEAFF.

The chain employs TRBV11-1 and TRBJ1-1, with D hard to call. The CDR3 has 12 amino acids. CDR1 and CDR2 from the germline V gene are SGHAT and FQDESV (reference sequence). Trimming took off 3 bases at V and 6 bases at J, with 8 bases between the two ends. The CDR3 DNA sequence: TGTGCCAGCAGCTTTTACGGGTCTGAAGCTTTCTTT. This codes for CASSFYGSEAFF.

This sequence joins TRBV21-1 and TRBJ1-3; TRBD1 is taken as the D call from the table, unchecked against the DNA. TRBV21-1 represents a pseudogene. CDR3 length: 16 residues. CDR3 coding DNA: TGTGCCAGCAGCAACAGGGGGATCAGAGCTGGAAACACCATATATTTT. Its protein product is CASSNRGIRAGNTIYF.

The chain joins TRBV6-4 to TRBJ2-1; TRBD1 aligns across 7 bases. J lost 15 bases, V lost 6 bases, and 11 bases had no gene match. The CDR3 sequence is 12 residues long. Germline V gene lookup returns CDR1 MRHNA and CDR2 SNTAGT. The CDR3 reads CASSNAGTAMFF. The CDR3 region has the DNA TGTGCCAGCAGCAACGCCGGGACAGCGATGTTCTTC.

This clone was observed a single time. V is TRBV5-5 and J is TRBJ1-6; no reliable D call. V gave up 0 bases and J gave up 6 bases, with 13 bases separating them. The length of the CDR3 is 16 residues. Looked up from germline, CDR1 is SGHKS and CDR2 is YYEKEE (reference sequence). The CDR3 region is CASSLGDGTFNSPLHF. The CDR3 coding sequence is TGTGCCAGCAGCTTGGGTGACGGAACGTTTAATTCACCCCTCCACTTT.

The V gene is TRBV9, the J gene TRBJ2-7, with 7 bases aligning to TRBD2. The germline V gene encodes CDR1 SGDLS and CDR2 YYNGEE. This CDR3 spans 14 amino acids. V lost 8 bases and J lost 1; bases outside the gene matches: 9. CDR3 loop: CARVPGGRSYEQYF. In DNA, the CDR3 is TGTGCCAGGGTTCCCGGGGGGAGGTCCTACGAGCAGTACTTC.

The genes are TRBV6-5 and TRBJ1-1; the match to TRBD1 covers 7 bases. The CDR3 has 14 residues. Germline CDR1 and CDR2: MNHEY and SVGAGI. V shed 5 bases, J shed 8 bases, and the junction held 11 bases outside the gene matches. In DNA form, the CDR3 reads TGTGCCAGCAGTACCCGGGACAGCAAAACCGAAGCTTTCTTT. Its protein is CASSTRDSKTEAFF.